This T cell receptor beta chain appears in the sequencing data of a study of T-cell reconstitution after alpha-beta-depleted transplantation in children. Preparation of the TCRbeta library was carried out with unique molecular identifiers. From the PCR reads, TCRdb called clonotypes with MiXCR, one entry per CDR3 protein. Found here are tens of thousands of distinct CDR3 sequences, more than 5% of them singletons; the top ten hold roughly 31%. J was trimmed by 5 bases and V by 3 bases; bases with no gene match: 4. Germline V gene data show CDR1 as SGHRS and CDR2 as YFSETQ. This CDR3 is built from 14 residues. This clonotype has ten or more counts.

The sequencing used PBMCs, mostly from graft donor cells, collected 60 days after TCRalphabeta/CD19-depleted stem cell transplant. The chain couples TRBV5-1 to TRBJ1-5; TRBD1 agrees at 8 bases. The receptor comes from a female patient aged 2 to 10 who had a stem cell transplant for aplastic anemia, so the T cells may come from the graft donor. The chain's CDR3 is CASSSGQADQPQHF. Here the CDR3 DNA reads TGCGCCAGCAGCTCGGGACAGGCCGATCAGCCCCAGCATTTT.